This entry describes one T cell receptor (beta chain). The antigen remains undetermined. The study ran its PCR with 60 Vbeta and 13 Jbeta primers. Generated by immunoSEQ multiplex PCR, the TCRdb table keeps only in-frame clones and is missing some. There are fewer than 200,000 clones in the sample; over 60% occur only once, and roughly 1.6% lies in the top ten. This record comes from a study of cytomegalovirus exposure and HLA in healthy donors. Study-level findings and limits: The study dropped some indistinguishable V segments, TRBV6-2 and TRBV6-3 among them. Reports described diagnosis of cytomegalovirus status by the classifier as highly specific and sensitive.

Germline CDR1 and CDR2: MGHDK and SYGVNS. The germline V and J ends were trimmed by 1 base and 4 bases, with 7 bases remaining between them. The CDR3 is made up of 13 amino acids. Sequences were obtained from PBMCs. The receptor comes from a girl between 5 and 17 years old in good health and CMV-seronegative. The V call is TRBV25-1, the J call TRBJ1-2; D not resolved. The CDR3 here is CASSESTSYGYTF. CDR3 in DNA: TGTGCCAGCAGTGAATCCACATCCTATGGCTACACCTTC.